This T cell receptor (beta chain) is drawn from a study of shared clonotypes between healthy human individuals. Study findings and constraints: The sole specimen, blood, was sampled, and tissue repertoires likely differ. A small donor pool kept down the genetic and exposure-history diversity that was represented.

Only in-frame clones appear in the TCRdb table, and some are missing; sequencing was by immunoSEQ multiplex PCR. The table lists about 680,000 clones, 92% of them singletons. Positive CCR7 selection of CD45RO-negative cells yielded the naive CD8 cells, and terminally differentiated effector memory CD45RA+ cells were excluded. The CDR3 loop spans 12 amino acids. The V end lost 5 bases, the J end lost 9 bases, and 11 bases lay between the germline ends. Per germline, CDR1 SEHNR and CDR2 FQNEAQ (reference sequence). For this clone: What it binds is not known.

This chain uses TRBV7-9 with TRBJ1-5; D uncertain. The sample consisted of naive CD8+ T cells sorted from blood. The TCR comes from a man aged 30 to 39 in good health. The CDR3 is CASSPAGGPQHF. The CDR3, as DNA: TGTGCCAGCAGCCCTGCAGGAGGGCCCCAGCATTTT. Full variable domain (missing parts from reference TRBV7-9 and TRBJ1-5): DTGVSQNPRHKITKRGQNVTFRCDPISEHNRLYWYRQTLGQGPEFLTYFQNEAQLEKSRLLSDRFSAERPKGSFSTLEIQRTEQGDSAMYLCASSPAGGPQHFGDGTRLSIL.